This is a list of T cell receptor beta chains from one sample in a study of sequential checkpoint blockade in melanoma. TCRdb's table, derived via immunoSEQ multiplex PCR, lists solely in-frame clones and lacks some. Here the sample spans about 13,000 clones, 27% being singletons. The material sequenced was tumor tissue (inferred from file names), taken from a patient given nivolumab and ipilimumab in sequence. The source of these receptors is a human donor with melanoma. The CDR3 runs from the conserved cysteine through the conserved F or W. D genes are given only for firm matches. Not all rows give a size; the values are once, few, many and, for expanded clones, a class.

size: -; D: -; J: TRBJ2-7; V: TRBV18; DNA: TGTGCCAGCTCACCTGGAGCCACCTACGAGCAGTACTTC; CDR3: CASSPGATYEQYF
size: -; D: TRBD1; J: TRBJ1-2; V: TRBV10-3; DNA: TGTGCCATCAGTGAGTCGACAGGGGGCTTTCGGGTAGGCTATGGCTACACCTTC; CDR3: CAISESTGGFRVGYGYTF
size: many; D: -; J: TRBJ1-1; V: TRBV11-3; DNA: TGTGCCAGCAGCTTCCCCGGGGCGGGGTTCGCTGAAGCTTTCTTT; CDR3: CASSFPGAGFAEAFF
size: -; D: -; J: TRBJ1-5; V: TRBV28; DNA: TGTGCCAGCAGTTTTAGGGGGGGATCGAGCAATCAGCCCCAGCATTTT; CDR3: CASSFRGGSSNQPQHF
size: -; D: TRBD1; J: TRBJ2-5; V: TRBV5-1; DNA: TGCGCCAGCAGCCTGACAGGGACCCAAGAGACCCAGTACTTC; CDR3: CASSLTGTQETQYF
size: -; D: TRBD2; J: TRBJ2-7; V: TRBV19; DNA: TGTGCCAGTAGTATAGTAACTAGCGGGGCGGACGAGCAGTACTTC; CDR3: CASSIVTSGADEQYF
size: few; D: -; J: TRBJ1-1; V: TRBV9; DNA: TGTGCCAGCAGCGTAGGGTCAGATATTTACACTGAAGCTTTCTTT; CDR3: CASSVGSDIYTEAFF
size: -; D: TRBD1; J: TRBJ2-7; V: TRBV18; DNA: TGTGCCAGCTCCACGACAGGGGGGGGTCGTTACGAGCAGTACTTC; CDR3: CASSTTGGGRYEQYF
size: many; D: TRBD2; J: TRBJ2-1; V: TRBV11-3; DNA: TGTGCCAGCAGCACCGCCTTTAGCGGGGGCTCCTACAATGAGCAGTTCTTC; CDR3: CASSTAFSGGSYNEQFF
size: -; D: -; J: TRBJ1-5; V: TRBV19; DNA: TGTGCCAGTAGTATAGATCCCGGGGGCGAAGGGAGCAATCAGCCCCAGCATTTT; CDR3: CASSIDPGGEGSNQPQHF
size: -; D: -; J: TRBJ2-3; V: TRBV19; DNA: TGTGCCAGTACCTACAGGGACCGCACAGATACGCAGTATTTT; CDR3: CASTYRDRTDTQYF
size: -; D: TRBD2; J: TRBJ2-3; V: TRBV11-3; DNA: TGTGCCAGCAGCTTCGCTAGCGGGTCTAGCACAGATACGCAGTATTTT; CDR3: CASSFASGSSTDTQYF
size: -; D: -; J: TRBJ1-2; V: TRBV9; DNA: TGTGCCAGCAGCGTAGGGGGGGAGCCTAAGTATGGCTACACCTTC; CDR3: CASSVGGEPKYGYTF
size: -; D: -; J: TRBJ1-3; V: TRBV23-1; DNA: TGCGCCAGCAGCTCAAAGTTGGGAAACACCATATATTTT; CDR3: CASSSKLGNTIYF
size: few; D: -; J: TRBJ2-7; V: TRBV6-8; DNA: TGTGCCAGCAGTTACAACAAGGACACGGGCTACGAGCAGTACTTC; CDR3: CASSYNKDTGYEQYF
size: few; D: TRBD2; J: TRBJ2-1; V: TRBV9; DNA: TGTGCCAGCAGCCCCCGGAGCGGGAGAAACAATGAGCAGTTCTTC; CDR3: CASSPRSGRNNEQFF
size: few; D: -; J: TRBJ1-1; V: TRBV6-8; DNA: TGTGCCAGCAGTACCCCGACGGGGAGAGAAGCTTTCTTT; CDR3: CASSTPTGREAFF
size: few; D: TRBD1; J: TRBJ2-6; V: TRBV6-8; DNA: TGTGCCAGCAGTTGGATGGGACAGGGAGATTTTTTTGCCAACGTCCTGACTTTC; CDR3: CASSWMGQGDFFANVLTF
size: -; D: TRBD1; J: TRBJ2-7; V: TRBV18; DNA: TGTGCCAGCTCACCGAAGGGACAGGGGGGAGCCGAGCAGTACTTC; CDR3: CASSPKGQGGAEQYF
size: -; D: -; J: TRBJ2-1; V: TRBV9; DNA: TGTGCCAGCAGCCCTCGGACCTTAAGAAGACAGTTCTTC; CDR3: CASSPRTLRRQFF
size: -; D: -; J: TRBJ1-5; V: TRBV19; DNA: TGTGCCAGTAGCCCCTCCGGCGGACGGGATAATCAGCCCCAGCATTTT; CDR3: CASSPSGGRDNQPQHF
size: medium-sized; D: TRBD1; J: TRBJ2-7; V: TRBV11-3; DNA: TGTGCCAGCAGCTCAGAGGACAGGGCCTCCTACGAGCAGTACTTC; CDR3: CASSSEDRASYEQYF
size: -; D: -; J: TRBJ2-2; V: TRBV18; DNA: TGTGCCAGCTCACCACCGTGGACCGGAATCCTGAACACCGGGGAGCTGTTTTTT; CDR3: CASSPPWTGILNTGELFF
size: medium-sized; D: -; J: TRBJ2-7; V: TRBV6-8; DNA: TGTGCCAGCAGTTACTGGGGCCACTACGAGCAGTACTTC; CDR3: CASSYWGHYEQYF
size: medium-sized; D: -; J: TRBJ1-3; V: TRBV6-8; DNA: TGTGCCAGCAGTTACGGCACAGGAATTGGAAACACCATATATTTT; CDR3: CASSYGTGIGNTIYF
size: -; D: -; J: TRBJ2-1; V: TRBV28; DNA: TGTGCCAGCAGTTCCACAGGGAAGATCGGCAATGAGCAGTTCTTC; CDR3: CASSSTGKIGNEQFF
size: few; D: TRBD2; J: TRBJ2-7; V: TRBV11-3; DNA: TGTGCCAGCAGCGGGGGACTAGCGGCCCCCTACGAGCAGTACTTC; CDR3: CASSGGLAAPYEQYF
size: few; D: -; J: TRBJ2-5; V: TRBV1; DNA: TGCGCCAGCAGCCAAGAGTACGTTTATTGGGGACCTCTACAAGAGACCCAGTACTTC; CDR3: CASSQEYVYWGPLQETQYF
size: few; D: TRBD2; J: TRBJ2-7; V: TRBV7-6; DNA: TGTGCCAGCAGCGCCTATACTAGCGGGACCTCCTACGAGCAGTACTTC; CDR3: CASSAYTSGTSYEQYF
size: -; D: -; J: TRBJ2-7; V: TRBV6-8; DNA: TGTGCCAGCAGTTACTACTCTTGGCGCGAGCAGTACTTC; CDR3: CASSYYSWREQYF
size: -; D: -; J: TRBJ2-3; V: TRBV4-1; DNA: TGCGCCAGCAGCCAAGCCAACGGGCTGGCTTATACGCAGTATTTT; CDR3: CASSQANGLAYTQYF
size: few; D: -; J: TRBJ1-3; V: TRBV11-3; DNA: TGTGCCAGCAGCTTGGCGGGGGTCGCTGGAAACACCATATATTTT; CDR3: CASSLAGVAGNTIYF
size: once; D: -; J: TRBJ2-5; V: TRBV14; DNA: TGTGCCAGCAGCCAAGAGGTAGCGTGGAAGACCCAGTACTTC; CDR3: CASSQEVAWKTQYF
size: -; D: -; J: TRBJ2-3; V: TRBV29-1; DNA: TGCAGCGCCTCGCCTTCTCCAGATACGCAGTATTTT; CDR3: CSASPSPDTQYF
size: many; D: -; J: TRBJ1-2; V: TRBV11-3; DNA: TGTGCCAGCAGCCACGCAGGACAGTTATTTAACTATGGCTACACCTTC; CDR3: CASSHAGQLFNYGYTF
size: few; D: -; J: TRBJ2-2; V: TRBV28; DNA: TGTGCCAGCAGTTTTAGGGTAACTAGTTCCACCGGGGAGCTGTTTTTT; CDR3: CASSFRVTSSTGELFF
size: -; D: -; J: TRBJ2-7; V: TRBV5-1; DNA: TGCGCCAGCAGCTTGGGGGCTAGCGTAAGCTCCTACGAGCAGTACTTC; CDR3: CASSLGASVSSYEQYF
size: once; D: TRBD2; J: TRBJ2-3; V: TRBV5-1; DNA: TGCGCCAGCAGCTACCGCTTAGCGGGAGGGACAGATACGCAGTATTTT; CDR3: CASSYRLAGGTDTQYF
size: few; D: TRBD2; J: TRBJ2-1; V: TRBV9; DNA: TGTGCCAGCAGTCTTACTAGCGGGAGCGGCAATGAGCAGTTCTTC; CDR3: CASSLTSGSGNEQFF
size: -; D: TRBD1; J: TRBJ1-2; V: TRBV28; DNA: TGTGCCAGCAGTTTGACGGACAGGGGGGGACGCGATGGCTACACCTTC; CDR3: CASSLTDRGGRDGYTF
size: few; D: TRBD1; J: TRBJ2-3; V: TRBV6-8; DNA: TGTGCCAGCAGTTGGGGACAGAGCACAGATACGCAGTATTTT; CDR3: CASSWGQSTDTQYF
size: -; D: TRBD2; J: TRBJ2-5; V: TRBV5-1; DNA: TGCGCCAGCAGGCTGGGTGGGACTAGCGGAAGCCAAGAGACCCAGTACTTC; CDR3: CASRLGGTSGSQETQYF
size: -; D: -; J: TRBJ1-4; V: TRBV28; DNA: TGTGCCAGCAGTCCCCCGGGAGGAAACGAAAAACTGTTTTTT; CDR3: CASSPPGGNEKLFF
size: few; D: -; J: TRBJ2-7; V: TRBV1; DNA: TGCGCCAGCAGCCTTGGACAGGGCTCCTACGAGCAGTACTTC; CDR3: CASSLGQGSYEQYF
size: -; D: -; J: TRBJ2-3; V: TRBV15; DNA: TGTGCCACCTCGGGACCCCTAGGTAGCACAGATACGCAGTATTTT; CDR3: CATSGPLGSTDTQYF
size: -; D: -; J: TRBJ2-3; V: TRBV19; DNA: TGTGCCAGTAGTATAGACGGGAGAAGCTCAGATACGCAGTATTTT; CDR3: CASSIDGRSSDTQYF
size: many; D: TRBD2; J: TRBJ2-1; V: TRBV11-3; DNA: TGTGCCAGCAGCCAAGGGGAGCACCTCGGGCTAGCGGTCTACAATGAGCAGTTCTTC; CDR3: CASSQGEHLGLAVYNEQFF
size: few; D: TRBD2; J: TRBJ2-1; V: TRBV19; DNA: TGTGCCAGGCAGACTAGCATGACAATTAATGAGCAGTTCTTC; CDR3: CARQTSMTINEQFF
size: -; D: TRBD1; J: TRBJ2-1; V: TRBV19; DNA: TGTGCCAGTAGTCCGACAGGGTGGAATGAGCAGTTCTTC; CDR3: CASSPTGWNEQFF
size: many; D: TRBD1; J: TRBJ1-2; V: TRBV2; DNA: TGTGCCAGCAGTGAAGATGGACAGGCTTGGGGCTACACCTTC; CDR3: CASSEDGQAWGYTF
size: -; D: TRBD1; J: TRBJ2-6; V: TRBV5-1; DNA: TGCGCCAGCCTGCAGGGGGCTGACTTTAACTCTGGGGCCAACGTCCTGACTTTC; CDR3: CASLQGADFNSGANVLTF
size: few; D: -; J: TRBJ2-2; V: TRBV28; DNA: TGTGCCAGCAGATCCACAGGCAACTATCAGAACACCGGGGAGCTGTTTTTT; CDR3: CASRSTGNYQNTGELFF